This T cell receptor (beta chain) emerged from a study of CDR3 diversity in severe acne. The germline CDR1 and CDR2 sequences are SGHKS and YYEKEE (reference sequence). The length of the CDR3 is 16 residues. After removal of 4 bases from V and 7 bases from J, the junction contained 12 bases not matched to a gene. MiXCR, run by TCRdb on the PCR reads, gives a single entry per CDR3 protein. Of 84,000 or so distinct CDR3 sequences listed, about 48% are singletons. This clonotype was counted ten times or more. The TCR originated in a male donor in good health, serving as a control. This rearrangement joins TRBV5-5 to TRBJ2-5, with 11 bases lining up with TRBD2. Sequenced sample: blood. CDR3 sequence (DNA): TGTGCCAGCAGCACCACCGCGACTAGCGGGGTGGCGACCCAGTACTTC. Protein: CASSTTATSGVATQYF.